This is a list of T cell receptor beta chains from one sample in a study of blood T cell repertoires in COVID-19. TCRdb's copy holds only in-frame clones and misses some; the assay was immunoSEQ multiplex PCR. The table records 300,000 or so clones, more than 80% of them present only once. The sample consisted of PBMCs or T cells enriched from blood (not recorded which). All receptors come from a woman in her 30s who had recovered from COVID-19. Both conserved end residues are part of each CDR3. A D gene is named only where the DNA matches it firmly.

d_call,v_call,j_call,cdr3_aa
TRBD2,TRBV19,TRBJ2-1,CASSIDLGEGDEQFF
TRBD1,TRBV28,TRBJ2-2,CASRTGGRLGELFF
.,TRBV21-1,TRBJ2-6,CAKNRAQWAGANVLTF
TRBD2,TRBV7-9,TRBJ2-7,CASSFSNLAGGFHEQYF
.,TRBV9,TRBJ2-2,CASSRLDSETGELFF
.,TRBV29-1,TRBJ1-4,CSVDAGLGEKLFF
TRBD2,TRBV18,TRBJ2-1,CASFPKAGQTYNEQFF
TRBD2,TRBV7-6,TRBJ2-1,CAIQLAGGPSEQFF
TRBD1,TRBV28,TRBJ1-3,CASRDRDRGKSSGNTIYF
.,TRBV7-8,TRBJ1-1,CASSLKAGARGKTEAFF